What follows are 12 T cell receptor beta chains derived from one specimen sequenced in a study of cytomegalovirus exposure and HLA in healthy donors. The PCR made use of 60 Vbeta and 13 Jbeta primers. Using immunoSEQ multiplex PCR, the repertoire was profiled, and TCRdb retains in-frame clones only, with some absent. The table lists 56,000 or so clones. Sequencing was done on a sample of PBMCs. The receptors were sampled from a female donor in good health and CMV-seronegative.

This sequence joins TRBV7-6 and TRBJ2-3, with 12 bases fitting TRBD2. CDR1 SGHVS and CDR2 FNYEAQ come from the germline V gene. The V gene end was trimmed by 1 base and the J gene end by 6 bases; junction bases not matched to a gene: 14. CDR3 length: 19 residues. The CDR3 loop reads CASSLVSSGRAAVVDTQYF. The CDR3 nucleotides read TGTGCCAGCAGCTTAGTCTCTAGCGGGAGGGCCGCGGTGGTGGATACGCAGTATTTT.

This chain links TRBV7-9 with TRBJ1-6; D gene unclear. The V and J ends lost 6 bases and 6 bases respectively, with 18 bases between them. The CDR3 spans 16 residues. Germline-derived CDR1 and CDR2 are SEHNR and FQNEAQ (reference sequence). The DNA of the CDR3 is TGTGCCAGCAGTTCCCCGTGGAGTAACTCTAATTCACCCCTCCACTTT. Translating gives CASSSPWSNSNSPLHF. The whole variable domain, remainder taken from reference TRBV7-9 and TRBJ1-6, is DTGVSQNPRHKITKRGQNVTFRCDPISEHNRLYWYRQTLGQGPEFLTYFQNEAQLEKSRLLSDRFSAERPKGSFSTLEIQRTEQGDSAMYLCASSSPWSNSNSPLHFGNGTRLTVT.

The chain joins TRBV6-1 to TRBJ2-7; 9 bases are a match to TRBD1. CDR3 length: 15 residues. The V gene's germline CDR1 is MNHNS and CDR2 SASEGT. V gave up 7 bases and J gave up 1 base; unmatched junction bases: 8. As DNA, the CDR3 is TGTGCCAGCAAGTTGGGGGACAGGGAATCCTACGAGCAGTACTTC. Amino acid sequence: CASKLGDRESYEQYF.

The gene calls are TRBV7-2 and TRBJ2-7, with 9 bases lining up with TRBD1. Germline loops: CDR1 SGHTA, CDR2 FQGNSA. This CDR3 contains 15 residues. The junction had 4 bases not matched to a gene; V was cut back by 1 base and J by 3 bases. The CDR3 here is CASSLVGQGVYEQYF. The CDR3 DNA follows: TGTGCCAGCAGCTTAGTGGGACAGGGCGTCTACGAGCAGTACTTC.

V is TRBV5-4 and J is TRBJ2-7; D may be TRBD2 (6 bases). Germline V CDR1 and CDR2: SGHNT, YYREEE (reference sequence). The CDR3 is made up of 15 amino acids. V lost 3 bases and J 1 base, leaving 14 bases between the germline ends. CDR3 in amino acids: CASSWGREASYEQYF. As DNA, the CDR3 is TGTGCCAGCAGCTGGGGAAGGGAGGCATCCTACGAGCAGTACTTC.

CDR3 region: CASSLGSLRGEQYF. CDR3 in DNA: TGTGCCAGCAGCTTGGGATCCTTGCGTGGCGAGCAGTACTTC. The chain joins TRBV5-4 to TRBJ2-7; unclear D gene. The ends were cut back, 0 bases at V and 6 bases at J, with 13 bases in the middle. Germline-derived CDR1 and CDR2 are SGHNT and YYREEE (reference sequence). CDR3 size: 14 residues. The full variable domain, with the rest looked up from reference TRBV5-4 and TRBJ2-7, is ETGVTQSPTHLIKTRGQQVTLRCSSQSGHNTVSWYQQALGQGPQFIFQYYREEENGRGNFPPRFSGLQFPNYSSELNVNALELDDSALYLCASSLGSLRGEQYFGPGTRLTVT.

The CDR3: CAWSVPGMRETQYF. The CDR3 DNA follows: TGTGCCTGGAGTGTACCGGGTATGCGAGAGACCCAGTACTTC. The chain combines TRBV30 with TRBJ2-5; D is unresolved. Germline CDR1 reads GTSNPN; CDR2 reads SVGIG (reference sequence). This CDR3 has 14 amino acids. V lost 0 bases and J lost 4, with 12 bases in between.

This chain links TRBV5-1 with TRBJ2-7; D is perhaps TRBD2 (6 bases). V lost 4 bases, J lost 0 bases, and 11 bases lay in between. Germline CDR1 and CDR2: SGHRS and YFSETQ. The CDR3 spans 14 residues. The CDR3 nucleotides read TGCGCCAGCAGCCCTGGGACTCTCTCCTACGAGCAGTACTTC. This translates into CASSPGTLSYEQYF.

The chain links TRBV7-2 to TRBJ2-3; 10 bases are shared with TRBD2. Germline-derived CDR1 and CDR2 are SGHTA and FQGNSA. V dropped 4 bases and J dropped 5; count of bases not matched to a gene: 6. The CDR3 consists of 15 residues. CDR3 coding DNA: TGTGCCAGCAGCTATAGCGGGGGGCTGGTAGATACGCAGTATTTT. Translation: CASSYSGGLVDTQYF.

The V and J genes are TRBV7-9 and TRBJ1-6, with TRBD1 identical over 7 bases. The germline CDR1 and CDR2 sequences are SEHNR and FQNEAQ (reference sequence). V shed 2 bases and J 9 bases; nucleotides not matched to a gene: 4. This CDR3 is 14 amino acids long. The CDR3: CASSLRGPGSPLHF. The DNA of the CDR3 is TGTGCCAGCAGCTTAAGGGGGCCCGGTTCACCCCTCCACTTT.

The chain uses TRBV7-2 and TRBJ1-4; 11 nucleotides align to TRBD1. The CDR3 has 17 amino acids. The germline CDR1 and CDR2 sequences are SGHTA and FQGNSA. Trimming cost V 0 bases and J 1 base; bases outside gene matches: 1. CDR3 protein: CASSLAGQGVTNEKLFF. The DNA for the CDR3 is TGTGCCAGCAGCTTAGCGGGACAGGGGGTAACTAATGAAAAACTGTTTTTT. The full variable domain, its missing parts supplied by reference TRBV7-2 and TRBJ1-4, is GAGVSQSPSNKVTEKGKDVELRCDPISGHTALYWYRQSLGQGLEFLIYFQGNSAPDKSGLPSDRFSAERTGGSVSTLTIQRTQQEDSAVYLCASSLAGQGVTNEKLFFGSGTQLSVL.

The chain carries TRBV4-3 and TRBJ2-1; 8 positions match TRBD2. The CDR3 runs to 17 residues. V dropped 4 bases and J dropped 9; count of bases not matched to a gene: 17. Germline V lookup: CDR1 LGHNA, CDR2 YSLEER. CDR3 amino acids: CASSPRGSRGAPFEQFF. The CDR3 DNA reads as TGCGCCAGCAGCCCAAGGGGGTCGCGGGGGGCCCCTTTTGAGCAGTTCTTC.